The 30 T cell receptor beta chains presented below share a single source sample, sequenced in a study of response to subunit inactivated influenza vaccine. TCRdb ran MiXCR on the RT-PCR reads and lists one entry per CDR3 protein. The data hold 500,000 to 550,000 distinct CDR3 sequences, with around 21% observed a single time. A further study also used this sample, focusing on T cells expressing NK-cell markers. This second study notes: 5'RACE template switching built TCR beta cDNA with unique molecular identifiers.

The sequenced sample was CD4+ T cells sorted from PBMCs, obtained about 13 days after vaccination. Every receptor here comes from a man aged 45-60 years who received an inactivated influenza vaccine.

Many counts were recorded for this clonotype. This chain links TRBV6-1 with TRBJ2-7; D might be TRBD2 (5 bases). The CDR3 extends over 12 amino acids. Germline V gene sequence: CDR1 MNHNS, CDR2 SASEGT. V lost 8 bases and J 2 bases, leaving 10 bases between the germline ends. The CDR3 coding sequence is TGTGCCAGCTACGGACTTACCTACGAGCAGTACTTC. Residues: CASYGLTYEQYF.

The chain has TRBV7-2 and TRBJ1-6, with D hard to call. V lost 6 bases and J lost 0, with 12 bases in between. Germline V gene lookup returns CDR1 SGHTA and CDR2 FQGNSA. This CDR3 has 16 residues. The CDR3 region has the DNA TGTGCCAGCAGATCGACCGCGAGCTCCTATAATTCACCCCTCCACTTT. This encodes CASRSTASSYNSPLHF. Variable domain in full (rest from reference TRBV7-2 and TRBJ1-6): GAGVSQSPSNKVTEKGKDVELRCDPISGHTALYWYRQSLGQGLEFLIYFQGNSAPDKSGLPSDRFSAERTGGSVSTLTIQRTQQEDSAVYLCASRSTASSYNSPLHFGNGTRLTVT.

This chain uses TRBV5-1 with TRBJ2-3, with no clear D. The germline gives CDR1 SGHRS, CDR2 YFSETQ. V lost 4 bases and J lost 0, with 12 bases in between. The CDR3 consists of 15 residues. This chain's CDR3 is CASSAAQPSTDTQYF. The CDR3 DNA follows: TGCGCCAGCAGCGCCGCCCAGCCGAGCACAGATACGCAGTATTTT.

This clonotype was seen only a few times. This chain joins TRBV7-2 and TRBJ2-7; TRBD2 matches 10 bases. There are 16 residues in the CDR3. The germline V gene has CDR1 SGHTA and CDR2 FQGNSA. V was pared by 5 bases and J by 4 bases, with 11 bases of the junction left unmatched. CDR3 residues: CASSPGASGRTYEQYF. CDR3 DNA sequence: TGTGCCAGCAGCCCGGGGGCTAGCGGGAGAACTTACGAGCAGTACTTC.

This clonotype was seen only a few times. This chain connects TRBV9 to TRBJ2-1; 16 bases agree with TRBD2. The germline gives CDR1 SGDLS, CDR2 YYNGEE. J gave up 7 bases and V 1 base, and 5 bases lay outside the gene matches. The CDR3 sequence is 17 residues long. DNA of the CDR3: TGTGCCAGCAGCGTAAGGGGACTAGCGGGAGGGCAAAATGAGCAGTTCTTC. Amino acids: CASSVRGLAGGQNEQFF.

This clonotype was found a few times. The chain employs TRBV7-8 and TRBJ2-1, with 9 bases lining up with TRBD2. The ends lost 5 bases at V and 1 base at J; junction bases unmatched: 9. Per germline, CDR1 SGHVS and CDR2 FQNEAQ. There are 17 residues in the CDR3. This chain's CDR3 is CASSGASGAISYNEQFF. The CDR3, as DNA: TGTGCCAGCAGCGGGGCTAGCGGGGCTATTTCCTACAATGAGCAGTTCTTC.

This clonotype has only a few counts. The chain couples TRBV4-3 to TRBJ2-1, with 12 bases identical to TRBD2. Germline CDR1 LGHNA, CDR2 YSLEER. The CDR3 contains 17 residues. V shed 1 base, J shed 7 bases, and the junction held 8 bases outside the gene matches. Here the CDR3 reads CASSQGSSGRGVNEQFF. The CDR3, as DNA: TGCGCCAGCAGCCAAGGGTCTAGCGGGAGGGGGGTGAATGAGCAGTTCTTC.

The chain is built from TRBV20-1 and TRBJ2-1; TRBD2 matches at 7 bases. The V segment lost 4 bases and the J segment 6 bases; nucleotides outside the gene matches: 12. This CDR3 contains 15 residues. The germline CDR1 and CDR2 sequences are DFQATT and SNEGSKA (reference sequence). The CDR3 reads CSANFAGVPRNEQFF. The CDR3 nucleotides read TGCAGTGCTAACTTCGCGGGAGTTCCCCGCAATGAGCAGTTCTTC.

In regard to this clonotype: This may stem from a read error, because a much larger clone lies one nucleotide away. J is TRBJ2-2 and V is TRBV12-3 or TRBV12-4; 8 bases line up with TRBD1. V gave up 3 bases and J gave up 5 bases; unmatched junction bases: 5. CDR3 length: 15 residues. In nucleotides, the CDR3 is TGTGCCAGCAGTTTGGCAGGGGGCCATACCGGGGAGCTGTTTTTT. Protein product: CASSLAGGHTGELFF.

This chain links TRBV12-3 or TRBV12-4 with TRBJ1-4; D not certain. This CDR3 region has 12 residues. The ends were cut back, 2 bases at V and 5 bases at J, with 3 bases in the middle. DNA of the CDR3: TGTGCCAGCAGTTTAATCAATGAAAAACTGTTTTTT. It translates to CASSLINEKLFF.

Only a few counts were recorded for this clonotype. The V and J genes are TRBV12-3 or TRBV12-4 and TRBJ1-2; tentative D call: TRBD1 (6 bases). This CDR3 region has 15 residues. V dropped 2 bases and J dropped 4 bases, with 14 bases sitting between them. The CDR3 DNA sequence: TGTGCCAGCAGTTTAACGGACAGCCGCACCTATGGCTACACCTTC. Residues: CASSLTDSRTYGYTF.

The J gene is TRBJ1-1, the V gene TRBV7-3; D call uncertain. The CDR3 runs to 16 residues. V was pared by 5 bases and J by 1 base, with 17 bases between. CDR1 and CDR2 (germline): SGHTA, FQGTGA. The CDR3 nucleotides read TGTGCCAGCAGCCCCGGACCGGGGAAAGAGAACACTGAAGCTTTCTTT. Translating it yields CASSPGPGKENTEAFF. The whole variable domain, filled in from reference TRBV7-3 and TRBJ1-1, reads GAGVSQTPSNKVTEKGKYVELRCDPISGHTALYWYRQSLGQGPEFLIYFQGTGAADDSGLPNDRFFAVRPEGSVSTLKIQRTERGDSAVYLCASSPGPGKENTEAFFGQGTRLTVV.

The table lists this clonotype with a few counts. The chain links TRBV11-2 to TRBJ1-1; D call uncertain. The V end lost 3 bases, the J end lost 4 bases, and 6 bases lay between the germline ends. There are 12 residues in the CDR3. In germline, CDR1 is SGHAT, CDR2 FQNNGV. The CDR3 nucleotides are TGTGCCAGCAGCTTTGCGGGCACTGAAGCTTTCTTT. This encodes CASSFAGTEAFF.

This clonotype has more than one count but fewer than ten. This chain connects TRBV18 to TRBJ1-1, with a tentative D call TRBD1 (5 bases). The CDR3 extends over 14 amino acids. Per the germline V gene, CDR1 is KGHSH and CDR2 is LQKENI. V gave up 5 bases and J gave up 2 bases, with 12 bases separating them. This CDR3 reads CASSEQASNTEAFF. The CDR3 bases are TGTGCCAGCTCAGAACAGGCGTCTAACACTGAAGCTTTCTTT.

This chain connects TRBV25-1 to TRBJ1-3; no reliable D call. CDR1 is MGHDK, CDR2 SYGVNS, per germline. The V end was cut by 2 bases, the J end by 0 bases, with 5 bases between. The CDR3 has 14 amino acids. The CDR3 protein is CASSERYSGNTIYF. The DNA of the CDR3 is TGTGCCAGCAGTGAAAGGTACTCTGGAAACACCATATATTTT. Complete variable domain (other parts from reference TRBV25-1 and TRBJ1-3): EADIYQTPRYLVIGTGKKITLECSQTMGHDKMYWYQQDPGMELHLIHYSYGVNSTEKGDLSSESTVSRIRTEHFPLTLESARPSHTSQYLCASSERYSGNTIYFGEGSWLTVV.

This clonotype has a count of ten or more. This chain links TRBV29-1 with TRBJ2-7, with 11 nucleotides matching TRBD2. The CDR3 contains 18 residues. With 5 bases clipped from V and 1 base from J, the junction kept 16 bases outside the gene matches. Per the germline V gene, CDR1 is SQVTM and CDR2 is ANQGSEA. The CDR3 is CSVSGGTGTSGDSYEQYF. DNA for the CDR3: TGCAGCGTTTCAGGAGGAACAGGGACTAGCGGAGATTCCTACGAGCAGTACTTC.

The chain has TRBV20-1 and TRBJ2-5; D remains ambiguous. Trimming cost V 1 base and J 1 base, with 13 bases left between them. The germline gives CDR1 DFQATT, CDR2 SNEGSKA (reference sequence). The CDR3 runs to 15 residues. In DNA form, the CDR3 reads TGCAGTGCTAGAGGCCACCTCGCCCTCCAAGAGACCCAGTACTTC. The encoded protein is CSARGHLALQETQYF.

This clonotype was counted a few times. The gene calls are TRBV6-2 or TRBV6-3 and TRBJ2-1; 12 positions agree with TRBD2. V was clipped by 6 bases and J by 1 base; unmatched bases: 10. The CDR3 has 18 amino acids. Germline V gene data show CDR1 as MNHEY and CDR2 as SVGEGT. The CDR3 DNA follows: TGTGCCAGCAGCCCCGGGACTAGCGGGCCCATATCCTACAATGAGCAGTTCTTC. It specifies CASSPGTSGPISYNEQFF.

This clonotype was recorded at least ten times. This sequence joins TRBV20-1 and TRBJ2-5; D gene uncertain. CDR1 DFQATT and CDR2 SNEGSKA come from the germline V gene (reference sequence). V was shortened by 0 bases and J by 0 bases, with 11 bases between the two germline ends. The CDR3 is 15 residues long. The CDR3 reads CSARDHSRYQETQYF. CDR3 bases: TGCAGTGCTAGAGATCATTCGAGGTACCAAGAGACCCAGTACTTC.

This clonotype came up a few times. The chain couples TRBV28 to TRBJ2-3; perhaps TRBD2 as D (7 bases). The CDR3 is made up of 17 amino acids. Deletions cut 8 bases from V and 0 bases from J, with 21 bases between. CDR1 and CDR2 from the germline V gene are MDHEN and SYDVKM. The CDR3 is CASPPSEGGGSTDTQYF. The CDR3 DNA reads TGTGCCAGCCCTCCCTCGGAGGGGGGGGGTAGCACAGATACGCAGTATTTT.

The chain has TRBV6-5 and TRBJ2-5; 13 bases align to TRBD2. This CDR3 has 14 amino acids. V was clipped by 4 bases and J by 8 bases; unmatched bases: 4. Germline V gives CDR1 MNHEY, CDR2 SVGAGI. The CDR3 spells CASSSGTSGNTQYF. The CDR3 nucleotides are TGTGCCAGCAGTTCTGGGACTAGCGGGAATACCCAGTACTTC.

This clonotype has a handful of counts. The chain employs TRBV30 and TRBJ1-2; D is ambiguous. The CDR3 sequence is 12 residues long. The germline CDR1 and CDR2 sequences are GTSNPN and SVGIG (reference sequence). Trimming stripped 0 bases from V and 1 base from J, with 3 bases between. The CDR3 reads CAWSVFNYGYTF. CDR3 in DNA: TGTGCCTGGAGTGTTTTTAACTATGGCTACACCTTC.

This clonotype was observed a few times. Germline is not matched at one junction end, which may reflect a read error. The chain joins TRBV20-1 to TRBJ2-3; D is perhaps TRBD1 or TRBD2 (5 bases each). The CDR3 has 12 amino acids. Germline CDR1 DFQATT, CDR2 SNEGSKA (reference sequence). CDR3: CSARGARDTQYF. For the CDR3, the DNA is TGCAGTGCCAGAGGGGCCCGGGATACGCAGTATTTT.

The table lists this clonotype with a few counts. This chain uses TRBV12-3 or TRBV12-4 with TRBJ2-3; perhaps D is TRBD1 or TRBD2 (5 bases each). Trimming took 3 bases from V and 7 from J, leaving 14 bases between them. The CDR3 has 14 amino acids. CDR3 residues: CASSLGPGTYTQYF. The CDR3 coding sequence is TGTGCCAGCAGTTTGGGGCCCGGGACCTATACGCAGTATTTT.

At least ten counts were recorded for this clonotype. This chain uses TRBV5-1 with TRBJ2-5; 8 nucleotides line up with TRBD2. Germline V gives CDR1 SGHRS, CDR2 YFSETQ. The CDR3 is made up of 14 amino acids. The trim removed 4 bases at V and 1 base at J, leaving 3 bases unmatched. The CDR3 sequence is CASSGGTSQETQYF. The CDR3 bases are TGCGCCAGCAGCGGAGGGACTAGCCAAGAGACCCAGTACTTC.

This rearrangement joins TRBV6-5 to TRBJ2-7, with D possibly being TRBD1 (6 bases). The V gene lost 0 bases and the J gene lost 3 bases, with 12 bases spanning the gap. The CDR3 is 15 amino acids. Looked up from germline, CDR1 is MNHEY and CDR2 is SVGAGI. The CDR3 reads CASSYSGTTVYEQYF. The CDR3 DNA follows: TGTGCCAGCAGTTACTCCGGGACAACCGTCTACGAGCAGTACTTC.

The chain is built from TRBV7-8 and TRBJ2-2; 8 nucleotides line up with TRBD2. In germline, CDR1 is SGHVS, CDR2 FQNEAQ. V shed 7 bases, J shed 6 bases, and the junction held 7 bases outside the gene matches. CDR3 size: 14 residues. CDR3 in DNA: TGTGCCAGCATCGAAAAGCGGGGGCCCGGGGAGCTGTTTTTT. This codes for CASIEKRGPGELFF.

The J gene is TRBJ1-1, the V gene TRBV5-1; D unresolved. The CDR3 is 14 amino acids. Germline lookup yields CDR1 SGHRS and CDR2 YFSETQ. V was pared by 6 bases and J by 1 base, with 13 bases between. The DNA for the CDR3 is TGCGCCAGCAAATTTAGGACGGAGAACACTGAAGCTTTCTTT. It yields the protein CASKFRTENTEAFF.

This clonotype was observed once. The rearrangement uses TRBV27 and TRBJ2-3; the D is unclear. Looked up from germline, CDR1 is MNHEY and CDR2 is SMNVEV (reference sequence). V lost 5 bases and J 2 bases, leaving 14 bases between the germline ends. The CDR3 extends over 15 amino acids. The CDR3 nucleotides are TGTGCCAGCAGTCCTTATCCCCTTTACACAGATACGCAGTATTTT. Amino acid sequence: CASSPYPLYTDTQYF.

This clonotype was seen more than once but under ten times. The rearrangement joins TRBV12-3 or TRBV12-4 to TRBJ1-1; D not resolved. With 7 bases removed from V and 1 base from J, the gap between germline ends came to 13 bases. CDR3 length equals 14 residues. For the CDR3, the DNA is TGTGCCAGCACCCCGGGAGAGACGAACACTGAAGCTTTCTTT. Protein sequence: CASTPGETNTEAFF.